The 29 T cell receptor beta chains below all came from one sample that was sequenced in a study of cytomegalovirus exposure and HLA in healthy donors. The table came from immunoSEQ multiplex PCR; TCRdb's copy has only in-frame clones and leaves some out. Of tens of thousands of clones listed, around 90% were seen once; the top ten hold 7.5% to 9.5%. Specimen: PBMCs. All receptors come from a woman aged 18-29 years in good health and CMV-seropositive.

This chain's CDR3 is CASSLGDFTYNEQFF. CDR3 nucleotide sequence: TGCGCCAGCAGCTTGGGAGACTTCACCTACAATGAGCAGTTCTTC. The gene calls are TRBV5-1 and TRBJ2-1; D uncertain. This CDR3 is 15 amino acids long. V lost 0 bases to trimming and J lost 2 bases, with 9 bases between them. Germline assignment: CDR1 SGHRS and CDR2 YFSETQ.

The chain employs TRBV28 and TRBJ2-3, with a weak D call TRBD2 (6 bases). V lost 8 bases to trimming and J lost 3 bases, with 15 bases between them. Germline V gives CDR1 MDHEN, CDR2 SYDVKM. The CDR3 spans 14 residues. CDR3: CASARDAGTDTQYF. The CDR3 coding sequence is TGTGCCAGCGCCCGGGACGCGGGGACAGATACGCAGTATTTT. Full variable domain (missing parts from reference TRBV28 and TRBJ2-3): DVKVTQSSRYLVKRTGEKVFLECVQDMDHENMFWYRQDPGLGLRLIYFSYDVKMKEKGDIPEGYSVSREKKERFSLILESASTNQTSMYLCASARDAGTDTQYFGPGTRLTVL.

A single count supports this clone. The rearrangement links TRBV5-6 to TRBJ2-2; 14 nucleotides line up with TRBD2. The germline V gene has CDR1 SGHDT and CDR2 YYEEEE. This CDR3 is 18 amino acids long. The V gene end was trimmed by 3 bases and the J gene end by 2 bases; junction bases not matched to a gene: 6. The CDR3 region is CASSSFGLAGGNTGELFF. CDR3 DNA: TGTGCCAGCAGCTCCTTCGGACTAGCGGGGGGCAACACCGGGGAGCTGTTTTTT.

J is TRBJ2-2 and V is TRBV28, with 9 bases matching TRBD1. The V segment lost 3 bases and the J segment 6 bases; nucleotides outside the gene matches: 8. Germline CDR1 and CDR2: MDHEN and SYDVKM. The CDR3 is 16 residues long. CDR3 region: CASSFRDRVSAGELFF. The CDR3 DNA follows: TGTGCCAGCAGTTTCCGGGACAGGGTATCGGCCGGGGAGCTGTTTTTT.

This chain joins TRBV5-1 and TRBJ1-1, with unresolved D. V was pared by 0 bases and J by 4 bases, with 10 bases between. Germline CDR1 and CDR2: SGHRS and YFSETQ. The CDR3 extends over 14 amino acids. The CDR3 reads CASSLVAGSTEAFF. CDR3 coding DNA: TGCGCCAGCAGCTTGGTGGCAGGTAGCACTGAAGCTTTCTTT. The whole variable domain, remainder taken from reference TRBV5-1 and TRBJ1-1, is KAGVTQTPRYLIKTRGQQVTLSCSPISGHRSVSWYQQTPGQGLQFLFEYFSETQRNKGNFPGRFSGRQFSNSRSEMNVSTLELGDSALYLCASSLVAGSTEAFFGQGTRLTVV.

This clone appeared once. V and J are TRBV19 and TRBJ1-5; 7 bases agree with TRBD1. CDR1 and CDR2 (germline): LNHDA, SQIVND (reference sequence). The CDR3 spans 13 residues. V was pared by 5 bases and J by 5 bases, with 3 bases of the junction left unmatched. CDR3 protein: CASSPTGDQPQHF. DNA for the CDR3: TGTGCCAGTAGTCCTACAGGGGATCAGCCCCAGCATTTT.

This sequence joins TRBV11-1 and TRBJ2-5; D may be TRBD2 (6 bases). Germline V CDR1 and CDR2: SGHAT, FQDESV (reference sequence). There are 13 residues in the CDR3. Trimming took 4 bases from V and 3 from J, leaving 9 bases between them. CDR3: CASSWTGEETQYF. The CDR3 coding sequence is TGTGCCAGCAGCTGGACGGGGGAAGAGACCCAGTACTTC.

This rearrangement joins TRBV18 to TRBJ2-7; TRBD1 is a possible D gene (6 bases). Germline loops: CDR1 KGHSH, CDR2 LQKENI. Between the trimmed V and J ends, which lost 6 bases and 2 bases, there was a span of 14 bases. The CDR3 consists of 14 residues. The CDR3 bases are TGTGCCAGCTCTCCAGGGACATCAGCCTACGAGCAGTACTTC. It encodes CASSPGTSAYEQYF.

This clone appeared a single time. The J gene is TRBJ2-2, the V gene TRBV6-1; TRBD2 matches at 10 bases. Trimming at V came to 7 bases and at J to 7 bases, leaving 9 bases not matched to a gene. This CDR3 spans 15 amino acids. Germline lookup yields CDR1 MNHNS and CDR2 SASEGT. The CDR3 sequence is CASTPGTSEVGELFF. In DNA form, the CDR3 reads TGTGCCAGCACTCCCGGGACTAGCGAAGTCGGGGAGCTGTTTTTT.

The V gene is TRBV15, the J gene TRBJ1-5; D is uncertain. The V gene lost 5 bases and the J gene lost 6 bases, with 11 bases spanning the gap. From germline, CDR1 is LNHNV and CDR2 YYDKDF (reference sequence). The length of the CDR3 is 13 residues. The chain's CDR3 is CATSSRTSQPQHF. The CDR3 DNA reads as TGTGCCACCAGCTCCCGTACTAGTCAGCCCCAGCATTTT.

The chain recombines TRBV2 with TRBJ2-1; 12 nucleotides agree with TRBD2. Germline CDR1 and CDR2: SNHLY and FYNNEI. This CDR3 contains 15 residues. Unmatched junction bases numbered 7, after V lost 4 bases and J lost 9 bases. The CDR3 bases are TGTGCCAGCAGTGTCCTAGCGGGGGGGCCGGGTGAGCAGTTCTTC. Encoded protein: CASSVLAGGPGEQFF.

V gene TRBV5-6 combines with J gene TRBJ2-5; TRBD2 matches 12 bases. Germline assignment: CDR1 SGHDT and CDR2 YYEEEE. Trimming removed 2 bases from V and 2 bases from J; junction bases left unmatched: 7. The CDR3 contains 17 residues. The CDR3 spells CASSFTASGGGQETQYF. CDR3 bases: TGTGCCAGCAGCTTTACTGCTAGCGGGGGGGGACAAGAGACCCAGTACTTC.

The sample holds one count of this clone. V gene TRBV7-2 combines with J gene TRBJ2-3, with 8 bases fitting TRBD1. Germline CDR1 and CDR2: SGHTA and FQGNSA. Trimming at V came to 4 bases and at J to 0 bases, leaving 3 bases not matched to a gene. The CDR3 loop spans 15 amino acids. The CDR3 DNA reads TGTGCCAGCAGCTCCCGACAGGGGAGCACAGATACGCAGTATTTT. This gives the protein CASSSRQGSTDTQYF. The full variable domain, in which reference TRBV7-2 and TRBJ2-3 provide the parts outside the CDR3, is GAGVSQSPSNKVTEKGKDVELRCDPISGHTALYWYRQSLGQGLEFLIYFQGNSAPDKSGLPSDRFSAERTGGSVSTLTIQRTQQEDSAVYLCASSSRQGSTDTQYFGPGTRLTVL.

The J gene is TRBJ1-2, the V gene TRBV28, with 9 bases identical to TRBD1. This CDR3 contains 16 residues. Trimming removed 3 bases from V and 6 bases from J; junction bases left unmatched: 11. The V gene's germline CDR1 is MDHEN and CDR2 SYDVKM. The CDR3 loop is CASSFRTGAMSHGYTF. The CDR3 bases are TGTGCCAGCAGTTTTCGGACAGGGGCAATGTCCCATGGCTACACCTTC.

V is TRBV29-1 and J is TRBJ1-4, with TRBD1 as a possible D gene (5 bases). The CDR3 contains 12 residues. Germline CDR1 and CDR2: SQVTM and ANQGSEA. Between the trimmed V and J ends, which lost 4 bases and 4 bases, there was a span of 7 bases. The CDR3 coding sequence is TGCAGCGTTGCAGGGCTTAATGAAAAACTGTTTTTT. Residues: CSVAGLNEKLFF.

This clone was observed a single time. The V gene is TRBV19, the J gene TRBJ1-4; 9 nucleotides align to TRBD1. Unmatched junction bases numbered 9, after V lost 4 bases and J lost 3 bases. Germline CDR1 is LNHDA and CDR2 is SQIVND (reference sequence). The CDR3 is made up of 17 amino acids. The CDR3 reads CASSNHRGRLANEKLFF. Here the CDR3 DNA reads TGTGCCAGTAGTAATCACAGGGGGCGGTTGGCTAATGAAAAACTGTTTTTT. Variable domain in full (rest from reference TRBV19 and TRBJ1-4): DGGITQSPKYLFRKEGQNVTLSCEQNLNHDAMYWYRQDPGQGLRLIYYSQIVNDFQKGDIAEGYSVSREKKESFPLTVTSAQKNPTAFYLCASSNHRGRLANEKLFFGSGTQLSVL.

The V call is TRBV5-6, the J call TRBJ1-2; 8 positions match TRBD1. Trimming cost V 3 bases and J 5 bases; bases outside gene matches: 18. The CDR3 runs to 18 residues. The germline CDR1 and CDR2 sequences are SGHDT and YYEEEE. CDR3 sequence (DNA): TGTGCCAGCAGCTCGATATTACGGACAGGGCTGCAATCATATGGCTACACCTTC. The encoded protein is CASSSILRTGLQSYGYTF.

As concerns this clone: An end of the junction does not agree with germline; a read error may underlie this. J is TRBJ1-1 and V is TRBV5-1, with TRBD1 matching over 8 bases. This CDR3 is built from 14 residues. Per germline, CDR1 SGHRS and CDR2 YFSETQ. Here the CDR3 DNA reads TGCGCCAGCAGCTCGTGGACAGGGCGGACTGAACCTTTCTTT. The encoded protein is CASSSWTGRTEPFF.

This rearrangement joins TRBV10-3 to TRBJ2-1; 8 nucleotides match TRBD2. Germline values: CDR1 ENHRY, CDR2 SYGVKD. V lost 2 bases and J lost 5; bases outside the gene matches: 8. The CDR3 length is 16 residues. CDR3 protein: CAISERAGAVNNEQFF. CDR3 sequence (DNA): TGTGCCATCAGTGAGCGAGCGGGGGCGGTTAACAATGAGCAGTTCTTC.

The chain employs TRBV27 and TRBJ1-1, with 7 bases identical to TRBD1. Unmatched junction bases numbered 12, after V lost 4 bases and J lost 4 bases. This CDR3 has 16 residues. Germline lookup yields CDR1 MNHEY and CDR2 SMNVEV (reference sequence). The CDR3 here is CASSSGIRAGGTEAFF. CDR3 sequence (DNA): TGTGCCAGCAGTTCCGGGATCCGGGCAGGGGGCACTGAAGCTTTCTTT.

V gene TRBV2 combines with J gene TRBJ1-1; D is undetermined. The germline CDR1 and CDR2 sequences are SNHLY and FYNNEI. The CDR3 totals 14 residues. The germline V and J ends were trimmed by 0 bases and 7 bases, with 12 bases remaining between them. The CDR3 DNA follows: TGTGCCAGCAGTGAAGCGAGGACTGGGCATGAAGCTTTCTTT. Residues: CASSEARTGHEAFF.

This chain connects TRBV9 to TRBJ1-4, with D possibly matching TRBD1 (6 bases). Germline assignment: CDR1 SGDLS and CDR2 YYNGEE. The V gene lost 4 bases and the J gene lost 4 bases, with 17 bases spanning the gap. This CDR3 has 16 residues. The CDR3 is CASSPRGGLSNEKLFF. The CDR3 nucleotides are TGTGCCAGCAGCCCGAGAGGGGGTTTAAGTAATGAAAAACTGTTTTTT. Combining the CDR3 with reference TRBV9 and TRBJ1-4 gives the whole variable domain DSGVTQTPKHLITATGQRVTLRCSPRSGDLSVYWYQQSLDQGLQFLIQYYNGEERAKGNILERFSAQQFPDLHSELNLSSLELGDSALYFCASSPRGGLSNEKLFFGSGTQLSVL.

Here the CDR3 DNA reads TGCGCCAGCAGCCAAGAGACGACAGGGTATGTCTATGGCTACACCTTC. Translating gives CASSQETTGYVYGYTF. The chain employs TRBV4-1 and TRBJ1-2, with 7 bases matching TRBD1. J gave up 4 bases and V 0 bases, and 8 bases lay outside the gene matches. The CDR3 contains 16 residues. Per germline, CDR1 MGHRA and CDR2 YSYEKL.

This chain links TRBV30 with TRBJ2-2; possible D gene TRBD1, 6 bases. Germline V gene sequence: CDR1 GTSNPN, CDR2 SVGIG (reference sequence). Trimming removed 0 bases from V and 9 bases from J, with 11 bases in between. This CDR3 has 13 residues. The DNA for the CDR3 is TGTGCCTGGAGTGTATTACAGGGCAGGGAGCTGTTTTTT. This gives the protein CAWSVLQGRELFF.

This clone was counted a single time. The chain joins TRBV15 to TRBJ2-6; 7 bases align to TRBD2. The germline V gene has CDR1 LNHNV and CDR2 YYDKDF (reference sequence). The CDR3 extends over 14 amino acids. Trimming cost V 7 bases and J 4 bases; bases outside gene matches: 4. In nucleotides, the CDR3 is TGTGCCACCATTCCGGGAGGCGGGGCCAACGTCCTGACTTTC. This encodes CATIPGGGANVLTF.

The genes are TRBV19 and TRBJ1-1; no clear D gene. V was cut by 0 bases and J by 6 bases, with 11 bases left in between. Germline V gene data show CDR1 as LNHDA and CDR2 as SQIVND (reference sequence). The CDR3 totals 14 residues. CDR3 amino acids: CASSIDRGFAEAFF. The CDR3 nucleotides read TGTGCCAGTAGTATAGATCGGGGTTTCGCTGAAGCTTTCTTT. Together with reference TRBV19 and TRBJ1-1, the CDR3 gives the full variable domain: DGGITQSPKYLFRKEGQNVTLSCEQNLNHDAMYWYRQDPGQGLRLIYYSQIVNDFQKGDIAEGYSVSREKKESFPLTVTSAQKNPTAFYLCASSIDRGFAEAFFGQGTRLTVV.

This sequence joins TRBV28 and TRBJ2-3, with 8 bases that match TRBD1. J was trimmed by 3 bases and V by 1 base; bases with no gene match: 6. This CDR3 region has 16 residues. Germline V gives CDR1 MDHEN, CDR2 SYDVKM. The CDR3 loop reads CASSLLIQGGTDTQYF. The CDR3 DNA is TGTGCCAGCAGTTTATTAATACAGGGGGGTACAGATACGCAGTATTTT.

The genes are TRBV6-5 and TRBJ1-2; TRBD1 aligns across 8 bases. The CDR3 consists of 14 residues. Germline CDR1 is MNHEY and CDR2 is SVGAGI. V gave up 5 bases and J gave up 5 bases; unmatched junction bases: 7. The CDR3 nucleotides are TGTGCCAGCAGTGAAGGGGGGACAGGATATGGCTACACCTTC. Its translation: CASSEGGTGYGYTF.

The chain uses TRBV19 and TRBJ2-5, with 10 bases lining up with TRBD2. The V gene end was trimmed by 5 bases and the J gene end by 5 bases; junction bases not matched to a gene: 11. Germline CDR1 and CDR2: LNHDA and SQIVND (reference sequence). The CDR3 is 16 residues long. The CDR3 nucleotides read TGTGCCAGTAGTCTCCCCGGTAAGCGGGGGGGCGAGACCCAGTACTTC. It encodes CASSLPGKRGGETQYF.